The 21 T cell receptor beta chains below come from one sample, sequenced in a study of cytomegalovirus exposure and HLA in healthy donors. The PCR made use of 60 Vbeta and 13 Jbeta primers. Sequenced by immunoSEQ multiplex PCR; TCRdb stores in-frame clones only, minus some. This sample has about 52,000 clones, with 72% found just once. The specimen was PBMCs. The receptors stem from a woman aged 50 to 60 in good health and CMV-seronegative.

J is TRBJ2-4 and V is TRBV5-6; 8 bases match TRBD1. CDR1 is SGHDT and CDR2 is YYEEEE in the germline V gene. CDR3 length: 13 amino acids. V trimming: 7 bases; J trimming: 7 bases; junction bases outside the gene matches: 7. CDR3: CASGPTGANIQYF. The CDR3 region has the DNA TGTGCCAGCGGCCCGACAGGGGCGAACATTCAGTACTTC.

CDR3 in amino acids: CAWSVLYEQYF. The CDR3 DNA sequence: TGTGCCTGGAGTGTACTTTACGAGCAGTACTTC. This rearrangement joins TRBV30 to TRBJ2-7, with no clear D. Per germline, CDR1 GTSNPN and CDR2 SVGIG (reference sequence). This CDR3 is 11 amino acids long. The V and J ends lost 0 bases and 4 bases respectively, with 4 bases between them.

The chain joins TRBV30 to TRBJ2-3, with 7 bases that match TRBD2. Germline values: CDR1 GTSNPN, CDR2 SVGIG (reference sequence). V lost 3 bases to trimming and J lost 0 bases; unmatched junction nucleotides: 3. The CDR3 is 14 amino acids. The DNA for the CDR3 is TGTGCCTGGAGCACTAGCGCTAGCACAGATACGCAGTATTTT. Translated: CAWSTSASTDTQYF.

DNA for the CDR3: TGTGCCAGCTCACCACCGACTAGAAGCACAGATACGCAGTATTTT. It is translated as CASSPPTRSTDTQYF. The gene calls are TRBV18 and TRBJ2-3, with D possibly TRBD2 on 6 matching bases. Trimming pared 0 bases from V and 0 bases from J, leaving 7 bases between. Germline CDR1 KGHSH, CDR2 LQKENI. CDR3 length: 15 amino acids.

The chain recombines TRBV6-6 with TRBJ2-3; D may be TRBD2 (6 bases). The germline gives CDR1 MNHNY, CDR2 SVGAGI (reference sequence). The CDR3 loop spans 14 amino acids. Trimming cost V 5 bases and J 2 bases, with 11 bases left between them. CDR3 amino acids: CASSPGTATDTQYF. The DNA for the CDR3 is TGTGCCAGCAGTCCCGGGACTGCCACAGATACGCAGTATTTT.

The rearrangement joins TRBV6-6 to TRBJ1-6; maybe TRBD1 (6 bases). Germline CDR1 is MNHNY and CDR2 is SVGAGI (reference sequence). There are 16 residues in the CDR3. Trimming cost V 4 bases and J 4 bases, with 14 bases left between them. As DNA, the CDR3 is TGTGCCAGCAGTTCCCAAACGGGACAATATAATTCACCCCTCCACTTT. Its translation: CASSSQTGQYNSPLHF.

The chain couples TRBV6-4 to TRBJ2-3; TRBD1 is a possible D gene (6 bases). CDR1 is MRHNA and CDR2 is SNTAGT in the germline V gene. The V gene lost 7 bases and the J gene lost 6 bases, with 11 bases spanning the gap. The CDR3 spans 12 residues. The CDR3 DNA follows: TGTGCCAGCAATCCCCAGGGGGATACGCAGTATTTT. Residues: CASNPQGDTQYF.

DNA for the CDR3: TGTGCCAGCTCAACCGGGACAGAGTACACTGAAGCTTTCTTT. Its protein product is CASSTGTEYTEAFF. The V gene is TRBV18, the J gene TRBJ1-1; TRBD1 matches at 7 bases. Germline CDR1 and CDR2: KGHSH and LQKENI. The CDR3 covers 14 residues. The trim removed 5 bases at V and 3 bases at J, leaving 6 bases unmatched.

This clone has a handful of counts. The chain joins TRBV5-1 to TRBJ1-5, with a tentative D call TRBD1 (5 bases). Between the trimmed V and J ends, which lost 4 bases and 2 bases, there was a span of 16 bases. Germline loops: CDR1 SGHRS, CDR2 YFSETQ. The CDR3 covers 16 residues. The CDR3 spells CASSPGVVEGNQPQHF. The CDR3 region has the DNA TGCGCCAGCAGCCCGGGGGTGGTAGAAGGCAATCAGCCCCAGCATTTT.

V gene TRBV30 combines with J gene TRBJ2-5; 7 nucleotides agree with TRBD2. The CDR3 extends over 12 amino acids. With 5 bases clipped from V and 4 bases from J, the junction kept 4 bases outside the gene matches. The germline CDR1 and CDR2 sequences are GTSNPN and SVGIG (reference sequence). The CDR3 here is CAWGGRGETQYF. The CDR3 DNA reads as TGTGCCTGGGGGGGGAGGGGAGAGACCCAGTACTTC.

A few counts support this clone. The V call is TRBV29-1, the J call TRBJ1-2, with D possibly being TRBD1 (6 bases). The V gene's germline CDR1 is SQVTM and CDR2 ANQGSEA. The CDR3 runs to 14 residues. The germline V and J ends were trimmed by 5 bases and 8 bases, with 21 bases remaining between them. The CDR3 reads CSVQRDVGASGYTF. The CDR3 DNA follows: TGCAGCGTTCAGAGGGACGTGGGGGCGAGCGGCTACACCTTC.

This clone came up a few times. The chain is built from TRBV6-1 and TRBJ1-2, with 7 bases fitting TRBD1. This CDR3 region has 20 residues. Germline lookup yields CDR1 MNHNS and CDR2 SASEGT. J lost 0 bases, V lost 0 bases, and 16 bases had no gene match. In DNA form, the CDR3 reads TGTGCCAGCAGTGAAGCGGTGAGGGGGACAGACGCGCCGACTAACTATGGCTACACCTTC. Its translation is CASSEAVRGTDAPTNYGYTF.

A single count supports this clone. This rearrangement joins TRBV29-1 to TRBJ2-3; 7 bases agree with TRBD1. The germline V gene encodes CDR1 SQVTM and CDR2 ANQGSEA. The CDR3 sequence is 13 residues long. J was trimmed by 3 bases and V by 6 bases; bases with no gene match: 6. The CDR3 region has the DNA TGCAGCGTCAGAGACAGGGTAACAGATACGCAGTATTTT. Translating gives CSVRDRVTDTQYF.

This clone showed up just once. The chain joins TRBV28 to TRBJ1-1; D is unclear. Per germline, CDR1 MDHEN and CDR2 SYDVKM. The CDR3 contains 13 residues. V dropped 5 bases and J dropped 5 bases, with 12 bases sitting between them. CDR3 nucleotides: TGTGCCAGCAGTCCCGCAGAGCGGACTGAAGCTTTCTTT. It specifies CASSPAERTEAFF.

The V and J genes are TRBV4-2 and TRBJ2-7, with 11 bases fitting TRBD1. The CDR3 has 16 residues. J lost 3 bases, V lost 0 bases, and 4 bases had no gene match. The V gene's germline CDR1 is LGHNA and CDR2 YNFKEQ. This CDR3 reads CASSQEGTGGIYEQYF. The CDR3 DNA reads TGTGCCAGCAGCCAAGAGGGGACAGGGGGTATCTACGAGCAGTACTTC.

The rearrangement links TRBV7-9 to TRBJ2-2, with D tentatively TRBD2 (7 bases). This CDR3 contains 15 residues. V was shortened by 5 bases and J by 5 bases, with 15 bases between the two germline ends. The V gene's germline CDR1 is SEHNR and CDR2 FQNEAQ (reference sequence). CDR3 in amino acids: CASSSPGGRTGELFF. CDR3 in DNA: TGTGCCAGCAGCAGCCCCGGGGGGCGGACCGGGGAGCTGTTTTTT.

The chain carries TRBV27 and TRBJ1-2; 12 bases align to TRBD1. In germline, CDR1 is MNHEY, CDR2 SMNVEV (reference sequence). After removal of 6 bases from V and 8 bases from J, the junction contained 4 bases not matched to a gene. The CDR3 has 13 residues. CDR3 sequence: CASRGQGAQGYTF. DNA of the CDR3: TGTGCCAGCAGGGGACAGGGGGCGCAAGGCTACACCTTC.

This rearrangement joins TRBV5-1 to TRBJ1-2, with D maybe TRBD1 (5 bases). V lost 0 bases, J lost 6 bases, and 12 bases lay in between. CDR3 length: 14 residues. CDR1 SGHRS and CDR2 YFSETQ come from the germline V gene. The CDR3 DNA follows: TGCGCCAGCAGCTTGGATGGCCAAGGGGATGGCTACACCTTC. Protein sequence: CASSLDGQGDGYTF.

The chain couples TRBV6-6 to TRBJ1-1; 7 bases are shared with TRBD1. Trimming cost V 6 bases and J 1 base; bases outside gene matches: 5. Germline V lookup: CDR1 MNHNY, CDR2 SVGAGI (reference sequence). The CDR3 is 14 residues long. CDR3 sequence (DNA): TGTGCCAGCAGCCCCAGGGGGACGAACACTGAAGCTTTCTTT. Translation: CASSPRGTNTEAFF.

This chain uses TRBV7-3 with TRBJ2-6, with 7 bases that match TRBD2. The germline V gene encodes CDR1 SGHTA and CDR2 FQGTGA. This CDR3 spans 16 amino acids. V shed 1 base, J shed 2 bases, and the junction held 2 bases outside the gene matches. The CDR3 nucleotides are TGTGCCAGCAGCTTAAGGGGAGGGGCTGGGGCCAACGTCCTGACTTTC. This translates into CASSLRGGAGANVLTF. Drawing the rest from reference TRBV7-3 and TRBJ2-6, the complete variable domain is GAGVSQTPSNKVTEKGKYVELRCDPISGHTALYWYRQSLGQGPEFLIYFQGTGAADDSGLPNDRFFAVRPEGSVSTLKIQRTERGDSAVYLCASSLRGGAGANVLTFGAGSRLTVL.

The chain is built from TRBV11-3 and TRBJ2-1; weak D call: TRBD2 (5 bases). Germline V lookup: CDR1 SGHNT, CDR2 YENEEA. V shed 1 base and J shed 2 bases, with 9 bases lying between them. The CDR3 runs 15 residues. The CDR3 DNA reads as TGTGCCAGCAGCTTAGGAGGGTCTACCTACAATGAGCAGTTCTTC. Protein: CASSLGGSTYNEQFF.